This is a list of T cell receptor beta chains from one sample in a study of shared clonotypes between healthy human individuals. The protocol was immunoSEQ multiplex PCR, while the TCRdb copy is restricted to in-frame clones and leaves out a portion. The table lists around 600,000 clones, around 95% of them singletons, with over 0.09% in the top ten. The specimen was naive CD8+ T cells sorted from blood. These receptors were collected from a woman aged 30 to 39 in good health. Both conserved end residues are part of each CDR3. The order of the fields is D gene, clone size, J gene, V gene, CDR3 protein, CDR3 DNA. A D gene is named only where the DNA matches it firmly. Size values are once, few and many counts, or a class for expanded clones, and some rows have none.

>NA|NA|TRBJ2-7|TRBV18
CASSSGQGSYEQYF
TGTGCCAGCTCATCTGGTCAGGGGTCCTACGAGCAGTACTTC
>NA|NA|TRBJ1-4|TRBV6-5
CASSYIGALNNEKLFF
TGTGCCAGCAGTTATATCGGGGCCTTAAATAATGAAAAACTGTTTTTT
>NA|NA|TRBJ1-1|TRBV5-4
CASSVRTGTVNTEAFF
TGTGCCAGCAGCGTCCGAACCGGGACGGTGAACACTGAAGCTTTCTTT
>TRBD1|NA|TRBJ1-6|TRBV5-4
CASSLYRGDSPLHF
TGTGCCAGCAGCTTGTACAGGGGGGATTCACCCCTCCACTTT
>NA|NA|TRBJ2-3|TRBV7-2
CASSLVPGITLITDTQYF
TGTGCCAGCAGCTTAGTTCCGGGAATTACCCTTATCACAGATACGCAGTATTTT
>NA|NA|TRBJ1-1|TRBV19
CASSIIGVAEAFF
TGTGCCAGTAGTATAATTGGGGTTGCAGAAGCTTTCTTT
>NA|NA|TRBJ2-7|TRBV27
CASTSGPNFEQYF
TGTGCCAGCACGTCGGGACCCAATTTCGAGCAGTACTTC
>NA|NA|TRBJ1-1|TRBV28
CASSLFPGLNTEAFF
TGTGCCAGCAGTTTATTCCCCGGACTGAACACTGAAGCTTTCTTT
>TRBD2|NA|TRBJ2-5|TRBV19
CASSKGLAELQETQYF
TGTGCCAGTAGTAAGGGACTAGCGGAACTTCAAGAGACCCAGTACTTC
>NA|NA|TRBJ1-1|TRBV7-6
CASSLYPASGTASTEAFF
TGTGCCAGCAGCCTATATCCCGCATCGGGAACGGCGAGCACTGAAGCTTTCTTT
>TRBD2|NA|TRBJ2-7|TRBV27
CASTRLLAGGPYEQYF
TGTGCCAGCACCCGACTCTTAGCGGGAGGCCCCTACGAGCAGTACTTC
>NA|NA|TRBJ1-2|TRBV4-1
CASSQGRHGDPNYGYTF
TGCGCCAGCAGCCAAGGACGCCATGGGGACCCTAACTATGGCTACACCTTC
>NA|NA|TRBJ2-1|TRBV19
CASSFGTSYNEQFF
TGTGCCAGTAGTTTCGGGACTTCCTACAATGAGCAGTTCTTC
>TRBD1|NA|TRBJ2-5|TRBV28
CASSFDRGGKETQYF
TGTGCCAGCAGTTTCGACAGGGGTGGGAAAGAGACCCAGTACTTC
>NA|NA|TRBJ2-1|TRBV5-8
CASTSHPPLAYNEQFF
TGTGCCAGCACCTCTCATCCCCCGCTGGCCTACAATGAGCAGTTCTTC
>TRBD2|NA|TRBJ2-7|TRBV4-1
CASSQGFASGRLYEQYF
TGCGCCAGCAGCCAAGGTTTCGCTAGCGGGAGGCTATACGAGCAGTACTTC
>NA|NA|TRBJ1-5|TRBV2
CASSETRSGNQPQHF
TGTGCCAGCAGTGAAACGAGGTCGGGCAATCAGCCCCAGCATTTT
>NA|few|TRBJ1-4|TRBV27
CASRAGGNEKLFF
TGTGCCAGCCGGGCAGGAGGTAATGAAAAACTGTTTTTT
>NA|NA|TRBJ1-2|TRBV27
CASSWGNSYGYTF
TGTGCCAGCAGTTGGGGCAATTCCTATGGCTACACCTTC
>TRBD2|NA|TRBJ2-7|TRBV30
CAWSSPEREGSYEQYF
TGTGCCTGGAGTTCCCCGGAGCGGGAGGGGTCCTACGAGCAGTACTTC
>NA|NA|TRBJ2-2|TRBV28
CASSWFSGLNTGELFF
TGTGCCAGCAGTTGGTTCAGCGGGCTGAACACCGGGGAGCTGTTTTTT
>TRBD1|NA|TRBJ2-3|TRBV23-1
CASTQGQGATGHTQYF
TGCGCCAGCACACAAGGACAGGGGGCTACGGGGCATACGCAGTATTTT
>TRBD1|NA|TRBJ2-7|TRBV19
CASRWSHRGYEQYF
TGTGCCAGTCGTTGGAGCCACAGGGGCTACGAGCAGTACTTC
>NA|NA|TRBJ1-5|TRBV27
CASWTDNQPQHF
TGTGCCAGCTGGACAGACAATCAGCCCCAGCATTTT
>NA|once|TRBJ2-2|TRBV5-1
CASSGVNSVNTGELFF
TGCGCCAGCAGCGGGGTGAATAGCGTAAACACCGGGGAGCTGTTTTTT
>NA|NA|TRBJ2-5|TRBV7-8
CASSLFGETQYF
TGTGCCAGCAGCTTATTCGGCGAGACCCAGTACTTC
>TRBD2|NA|TRBJ2-1|TRBV6-1
CASSEWGGSLLNEQFF
TGTGCCAGCAGTGAATGGGGCGGGAGCCTTCTCAATGAGCAGTTCTTC
>TRBD1|NA|TRBJ1-5|TRBV19
CASSARTGLDQPQHF
TGTGCCAGTAGTGCCCGGACAGGGCTAGATCAGCCCCAGCATTTT
>NA|NA|TRBJ1-1|TRBV7-9
CASSLSSPPEAFF
TGTGCCAGCAGCTTAAGTTCCCCGCCTGAAGCTTTCTTT
>TRBD2|NA|TRBJ2-7|TRBV13
CASSLVGTRGYEQYF
TGTGCCAGCAGCTTAGTCGGGACTAGGGGGTACGAGCAGTACTTC
>NA|NA|TRBJ2-7|TRBV4-2
CASSQEAGPGNEQYF
TGTGCCAGCAGCCAAGAGGCGGGCCCCGGGAACGAGCAGTACTTC
>TRBD1|NA|TRBJ1-3|TRBV2
CASSPPGQGINTIYF
TGTGCCAGCAGTCCGCCGGGACAGGGAATAAACACCATATATTTT
>TRBD2|NA|TRBJ2-3|TRBV27
CASSRRGAGVLGEDTQYF
TGTGCCAGCAGCCGCCGGGGAGCGGGAGTTCTGGGCGAAGATACGCAGTATTTT
>TRBD1|NA|TRBJ2-7|TRBV13
CASSLGTGIREQYF
TGTGCCAGCAGCTTAGGGACAGGGATCAGGGAGCAGTACTTC
>NA|NA|TRBJ2-7|TRBV19
CASSPWGGAYEQYF
TGTGCCAGTAGTCCCTGGGGCGGGGCCTACGAGCAGTACTTC
>TRBD1|once|TRBJ2-7|TRBV5-4
CASSPTGAGYEQYF
TGTGCCAGCAGCCCGACAGGGGCGGGCTACGAGCAGTACTTC
>NA|NA|TRBJ1-1|TRBV5-8
CASSWTSGGSTEAFF
TGTGCCAGCAGCTGGACGAGTGGGGGGTCCACTGAAGCTTTCTTT
>NA|NA|TRBJ1-5|TRBV5-6
CASSLYREGQPQHF
TGTGCCAGCAGCTTGTACAGGGAAGGTCAGCCCCAGCATTTT
>NA|NA|TRBJ2-5|TRBV5-6
CASSLGQAQAQYF
TGTGCCAGCAGCTTGGGACAGGCCCAGGCCCAGTACTTC
>NA|NA|TRBJ2-7|TRBV2
CASSPPSGLFYEQYF
TGTGCCAGCAGTCCCCCCAGCGGGCTCTTCTACGAGCAGTACTTC
>NA|NA|TRBJ2-5|TRBV6-6
CASSYPGEETQYF
TGTGCCAGCAGTTACCCCGGGGAGGAGACCCAGTACTTC
>TRBD2|NA|TRBJ2-2|TRBV27
CASSSKLAGQNTGELFF
TGTGCCAGCAGTTCGAAACTAGCGGGACAGAACACCGGGGAGCTGTTTTTT
>NA|NA|TRBJ2-1|TRBV25-1
CASYRVHNEQFF
TGTGCCAGCTACAGGGTCCACAATGAGCAGTTCTTC
>NA|NA|TRBJ2-7|TRBV27
CASSGSDGYEQYF
TGTGCCAGCAGTGGCAGCGATGGTTACGAGCAGTACTTC
>TRBD1|NA|TRBJ1-1|TRBV7-9
CASSGQGLLNTEAFF
TGTGCCAGCAGCGGACAGGGACTTTTGAACACTGAAGCTTTCTTT
>TRBD2|NA|TRBJ2-7|TRBV2
CASSDGGRTLYEQYF
TGTGCCAGCAGTGATGGCGGGAGGACCCTTTACGAGCAGTACTTC
>NA|once|TRBJ2-7|TRBV9
CASSGLIGYEQYF
TGTGCCAGCAGCGGACTTATTGGCTACGAGCAGTACTTC
>NA|NA|TRBJ2-7|TRBV10-1
CASSGTGWGEQYF
TGCGCCAGCAGCGGAACAGGCTGGGGCGAGCAGTACTTC
>NA|NA|TRBJ1-1|TRBV7-2
CASSLSVGMNTEAFF
TGTGCCAGCAGCTTATCTGTGGGCATGAACACTGAAGCTTTCTTT
>TRBD1|NA|TRBJ2-2|TRBV13
CASSQDRVDTGELFF
TGTGCCAGCAGCCAAGACAGGGTTGACACCGGGGAGCTGTTTTTT
>TRBD2|NA|TRBJ2-2|TRBV9
CASSGGLAPRGELFF
TGTGCCAGCAGCGGAGGACTAGCTCCCCGCGGGGAGCTGTTTTTT
>TRBD1|once|TRBJ2-7|TRBV27
CASSLPGGWNEQYF
TGTGCCAGCAGTTTACCAGGGGGCTGGAACGAGCAGTACTTC
>TRBD1|NA|TRBJ1-5|TRBV28
CASTRRGQGTQPQHF
TGTGCCAGCACCAGGCGGGGACAGGGCACCCAGCCCCAGCATTTT
>TRBD1|NA|TRBJ1-2|TRBV2
CASSYTGAYGYTF
TGTGCCAGCAGTTACACAGGGGCCTATGGCTACACCTTC
>NA|NA|TRBJ1-4|TRBV5-1
CASSLGVATNEKLFF
TGCGCCAGCAGCTTGGGAGTTGCAACTAATGAAAAACTGTTTTTT